The 2 T cell receptor beta chains presented below share a single source sample, sequenced in a study of control samples from healthy donors and cancer patients. Clones were read by immunoSEQ multiplex PCR, and TCRdb kept only the in-frame ones, dropping some. In the table there are 88,000 or so clones, roughly 93% of which are singletons. The source material was blood. These receptors originate from a woman under 30 in good health.

The rearrangement uses TRBV9 and TRBJ2-7, with a weak D call TRBD2 (6 bases). V was trimmed by 4 bases and J by 4 bases, leaving 18 bases between them. Germline CDR1 and CDR2: SGDLS and YYNGEE. The CDR3 runs to 15 residues. The CDR3 reads CASSPPRAGRYEQYF. The DNA of the CDR3 is TGTGCCAGCAGCCCCCCGAGGGCAGGGAGGTACGAGCAGTACTTC.

The chain links TRBV27 to TRBJ2-1; perhaps TRBD2 as D (5 bases). Trimming cost V 5 bases and J 0 bases, with 20 bases left between them. CDR1 and CDR2 (germline): MNHEY, SMNVEV (reference sequence). This CDR3 is 18 amino acids long. The chain's CDR3 is CASSATGIIATSYNEQFF. Here the CDR3 DNA reads TGTGCCAGCAGTGCCACCGGTATCATAGCGACCTCCTACAATGAGCAGTTCTTC.